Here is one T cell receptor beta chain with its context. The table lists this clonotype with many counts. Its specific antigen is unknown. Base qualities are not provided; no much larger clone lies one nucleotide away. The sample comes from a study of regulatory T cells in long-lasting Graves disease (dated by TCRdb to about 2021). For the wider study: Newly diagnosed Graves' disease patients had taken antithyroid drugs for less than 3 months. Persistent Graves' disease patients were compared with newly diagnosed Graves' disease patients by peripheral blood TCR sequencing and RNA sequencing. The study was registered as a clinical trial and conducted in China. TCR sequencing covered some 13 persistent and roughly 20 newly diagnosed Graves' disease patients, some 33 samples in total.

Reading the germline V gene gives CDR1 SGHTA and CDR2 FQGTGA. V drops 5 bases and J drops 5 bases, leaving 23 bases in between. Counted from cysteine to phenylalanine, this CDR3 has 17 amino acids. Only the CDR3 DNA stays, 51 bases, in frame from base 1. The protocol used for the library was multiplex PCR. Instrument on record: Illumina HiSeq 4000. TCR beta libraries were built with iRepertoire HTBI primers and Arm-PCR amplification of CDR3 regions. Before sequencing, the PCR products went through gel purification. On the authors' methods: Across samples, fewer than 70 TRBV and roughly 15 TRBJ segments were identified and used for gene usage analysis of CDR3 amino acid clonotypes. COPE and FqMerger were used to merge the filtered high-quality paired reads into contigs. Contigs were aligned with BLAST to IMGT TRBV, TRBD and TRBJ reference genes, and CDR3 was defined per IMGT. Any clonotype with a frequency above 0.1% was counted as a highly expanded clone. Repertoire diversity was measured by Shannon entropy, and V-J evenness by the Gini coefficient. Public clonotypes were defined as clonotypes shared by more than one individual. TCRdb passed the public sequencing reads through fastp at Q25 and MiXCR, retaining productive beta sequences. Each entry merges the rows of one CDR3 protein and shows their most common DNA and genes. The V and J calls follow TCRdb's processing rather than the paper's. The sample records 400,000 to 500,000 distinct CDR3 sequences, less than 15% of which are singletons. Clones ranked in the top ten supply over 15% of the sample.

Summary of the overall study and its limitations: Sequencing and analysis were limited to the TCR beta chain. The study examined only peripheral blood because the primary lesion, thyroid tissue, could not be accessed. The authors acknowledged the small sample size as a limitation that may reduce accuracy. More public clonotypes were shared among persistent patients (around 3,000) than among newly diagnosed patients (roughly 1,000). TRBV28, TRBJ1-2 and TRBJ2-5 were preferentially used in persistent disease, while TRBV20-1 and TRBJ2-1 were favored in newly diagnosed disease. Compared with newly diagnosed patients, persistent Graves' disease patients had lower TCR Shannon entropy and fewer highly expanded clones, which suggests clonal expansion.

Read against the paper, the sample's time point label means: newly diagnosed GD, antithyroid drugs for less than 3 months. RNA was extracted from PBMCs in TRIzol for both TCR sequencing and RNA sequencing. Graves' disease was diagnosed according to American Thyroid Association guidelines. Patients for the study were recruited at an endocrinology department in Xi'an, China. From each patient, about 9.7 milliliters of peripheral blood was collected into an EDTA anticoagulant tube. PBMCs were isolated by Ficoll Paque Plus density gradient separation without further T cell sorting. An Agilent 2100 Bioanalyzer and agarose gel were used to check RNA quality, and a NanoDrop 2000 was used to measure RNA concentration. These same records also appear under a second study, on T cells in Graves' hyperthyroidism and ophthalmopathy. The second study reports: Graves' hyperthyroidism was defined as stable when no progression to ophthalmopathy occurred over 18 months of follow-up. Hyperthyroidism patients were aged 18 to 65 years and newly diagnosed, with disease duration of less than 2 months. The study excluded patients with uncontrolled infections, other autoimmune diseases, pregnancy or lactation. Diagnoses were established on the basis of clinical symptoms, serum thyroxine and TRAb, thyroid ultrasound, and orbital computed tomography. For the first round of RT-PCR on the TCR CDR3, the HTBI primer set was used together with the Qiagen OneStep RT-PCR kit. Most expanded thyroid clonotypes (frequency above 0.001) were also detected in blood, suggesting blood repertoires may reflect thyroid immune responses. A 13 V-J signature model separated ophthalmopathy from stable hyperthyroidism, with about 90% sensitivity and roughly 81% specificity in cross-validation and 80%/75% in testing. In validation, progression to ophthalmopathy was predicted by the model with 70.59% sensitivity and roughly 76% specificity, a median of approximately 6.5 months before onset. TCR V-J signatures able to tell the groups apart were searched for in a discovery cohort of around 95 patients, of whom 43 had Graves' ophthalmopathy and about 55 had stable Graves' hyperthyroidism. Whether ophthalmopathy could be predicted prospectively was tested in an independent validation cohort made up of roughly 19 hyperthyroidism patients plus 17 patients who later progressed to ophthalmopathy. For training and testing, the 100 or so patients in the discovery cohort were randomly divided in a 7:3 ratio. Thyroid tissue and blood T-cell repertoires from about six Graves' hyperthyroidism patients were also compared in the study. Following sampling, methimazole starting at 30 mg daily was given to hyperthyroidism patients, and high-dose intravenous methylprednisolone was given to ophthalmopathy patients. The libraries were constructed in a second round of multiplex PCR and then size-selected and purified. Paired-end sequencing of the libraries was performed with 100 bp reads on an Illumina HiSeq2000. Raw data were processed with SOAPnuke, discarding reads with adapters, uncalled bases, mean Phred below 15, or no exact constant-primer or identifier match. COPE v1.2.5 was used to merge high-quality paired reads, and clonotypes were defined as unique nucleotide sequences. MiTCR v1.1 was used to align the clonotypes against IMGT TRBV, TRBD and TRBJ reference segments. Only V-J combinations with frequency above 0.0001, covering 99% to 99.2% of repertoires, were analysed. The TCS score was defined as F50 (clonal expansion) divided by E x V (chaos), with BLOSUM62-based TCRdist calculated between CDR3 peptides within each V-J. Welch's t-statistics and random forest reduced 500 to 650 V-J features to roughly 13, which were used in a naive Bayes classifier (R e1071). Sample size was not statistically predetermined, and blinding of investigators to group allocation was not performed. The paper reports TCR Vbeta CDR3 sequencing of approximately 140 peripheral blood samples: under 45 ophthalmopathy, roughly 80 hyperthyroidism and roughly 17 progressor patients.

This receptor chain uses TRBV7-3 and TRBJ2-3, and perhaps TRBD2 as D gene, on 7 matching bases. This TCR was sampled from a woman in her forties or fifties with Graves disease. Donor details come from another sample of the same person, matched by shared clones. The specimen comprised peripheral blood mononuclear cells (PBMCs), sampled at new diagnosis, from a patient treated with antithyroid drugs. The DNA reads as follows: TGTGCCAGCAGCCCTAAAGGGGGGAGGGCCTCCAGAGATACGCAGTATTTT. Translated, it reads CASSPKGGRASRDTQYF.